The next 32 T cell receptor beta chains were all read from a single sample in a study of control samples from healthy donors and cancer patients. The data were produced by immunoSEQ multiplex PCR, yet TCRdb's version contains in-frame clones alone and is incomplete. The table shows fewer than 200,000 clones, with roughly 95% occurring only once. Material: blood. Source of these receptors: a woman aged 60-70 years in good health.

In DNA, the CDR3 is TGCAGTGCTAGTTCGGGACAGGTTAACACTGAAGCTTTCTTT. This gives the protein CSASSGQVNTEAFF. This sequence joins TRBV20-1 and TRBJ1-1, with 8 bases that match TRBD1. This CDR3 comprises 14 residues. From germline, CDR1 is DFQATT and CDR2 SNEGSKA (reference sequence). V was pared by 3 bases and J by 2 bases, with 5 bases of the junction left unmatched.

This chain joins TRBV30 and TRBJ1-2, with 9 bases lining up with TRBD1. The V gene's germline CDR1 is GTSNPN and CDR2 SVGIG (reference sequence). With 0 bases clipped from V and 9 bases from J, the junction kept 5 bases outside the gene matches. The length of the CDR3 is 13 residues. CDR3 sequence (DNA): TGTGCCTGGAGTGTCGGGACAGGGTTAAGCTACACCTTC. Its translation is CAWSVGTGLSYTF.

The J gene is TRBJ2-4, the V gene TRBV21-1; the table's D gene call, TRBD1, was not cross checked with the DNA. TRBV21-1 is recorded as a pseudogene. The CDR3 runs 14 residues. The CDR3 here is CASSPPRAQNIQYF. DNA for the CDR3: TGTGCCAGCAGCCCCCCCAGGGCCCAAAACATTCAGTACTTC.

The V gene is TRBV2, the J gene TRBJ1-3; D unresolved. Between the trimmed V and J ends, which lost 6 bases and 0 bases, there was a span of 6 bases. Per the germline V gene, CDR1 is SNHLY and CDR2 is FYNNEI. CDR3 size: 13 residues. DNA for the CDR3: TGTGCCAGCAGGAGGGACTCTGGAAACACCATATATTTT. Translated: CASRRDSGNTIYF.

The gene calls are TRBV7-6 and TRBJ2-1; TRBD1 agrees at 7 bases. J lost 10 bases, V lost 5 bases, and 14 bases had no gene match. CDR1 and CDR2 (germline): SGHVS, FNYEAQ. This CDR3 is 15 amino acids long. In nucleotides, the CDR3 is TGTGCCAGCAGCCCGCATAACCGGGACAGCCGGGAGCAGTTCTTC. It is translated as CASSPHNRDSREQFF.

The rearrangement uses TRBV20-1 and TRBJ1-1, with D uncertain. Looked up from germline, CDR1 is DFQATT and CDR2 is SNEGSKA (reference sequence). V lost 3 bases, J lost 11 bases, and 13 bases lay in between. The CDR3 length is 11 residues. The CDR3 loop is CSARAAAVAFF. The CDR3 DNA sequence: TGCAGTGCTAGGGCTGCCGCTGTGGCTTTCTTT.

The CDR3 spells CASSLLGETQYF. The CDR3 DNA is TGTGCCAGCAGCTTGCTCGGGGAGACCCAGTACTTC. The rearrangement links TRBV7-3 to TRBJ2-5; unclear D gene. Germline values: CDR1 SGHTA, CDR2 FQGTGA. The V and J ends lost 3 bases and 5 bases respectively, with 7 bases between them. The CDR3 consists of 12 residues.

The gene calls are TRBV5-5 and TRBJ1-6; no reliable D call. Deletions cut 1 base from V and 10 bases from J, with 12 bases between. This CDR3 contains 14 residues. Germline values: CDR1 SGHKS, CDR2 YYEKEE (reference sequence). Written as DNA, the CDR3 is TGTGCCAGCAGCTTGTTGATGGGAAACTCACCCCTCCACTTT. Translation gives CASSLLMGNSPLHF.

Details on this clone: A read error may account for a junction end that differs from germline. The chain carries TRBV6-6 and TRBJ1-2, with D perhaps matching TRBD1 (6 bases). This CDR3 has 13 residues. Germline lookup yields CDR1 MNHNY and CDR2 SVGAGI (reference sequence). As DNA, the CDR3 is TGTGCCAGCAGGATATCCGGGGGCAATAACATCGCCTTC. This codes for CASRISGGNNIAF.

This clone was picked up a small number of times. This chain links TRBV5-1 with TRBJ1-4; D is ambiguous. Per germline, CDR1 SGHRS and CDR2 YFSETQ. Trimming removed 5 bases from V and 4 bases from J, with 12 bases in between. This CDR3 comprises 14 residues. CDR3: CASRGSDVNEKLFF. The DNA for the CDR3 is TGCGCCAGCAGAGGTTCCGATGTTAATGAAAAACTGTTTTTT. Looking up the rest from reference TRBV5-1 and TRBJ1-4 gives the full variable domain: KAGVTQTPRYLIKTRGQQVTLSCSPISGHRSVSWYQQTPGQGLQFLFEYFSETQRNKGNFPGRFSGRQFSNSRSEMNVSTLELGDSALYLCASRGSDVNEKLFFGSGTQLSVL.

V and J are TRBV27 and TRBJ1-5; the D gene is possibly TRBD1 (5 bases). This CDR3 is built from 15 residues. Germline V gives CDR1 MNHEY, CDR2 SMNVEV (reference sequence). Trimming left V 3 bases short and J 1 base short, with 10 bases between. CDR3 nucleotide sequence: TGTGCCAGCAGTTTTGCTAGGGGCAGCAATCAGCCCCAGCATTTT. It codes for CASSFARGSNQPQHF.

This clone occurred once. CDR3 region: CAISAGLNTEAFF. CDR3 bases: TGTGCCATCAGCGCCGGACTTAACACTGAAGCTTTCTTT. The chain is built from TRBV10-3 and TRBJ1-1; no reliable D call. Trimming stripped 6 bases from V and 2 bases from J, with 10 bases between. The CDR3 loop spans 13 amino acids. The germline CDR1 and CDR2 sequences are ENHRY and SYGVKD.

This chain links TRBV19 with TRBJ1-4; possibly TRBD1 for D (5 bases). This CDR3 region has 17 residues. The ends were cut back, 5 bases at V and 2 bases at J, with 18 bases in the middle. Per the germline V gene, CDR1 is LNHDA and CDR2 is SQIVND (reference sequence). This chain's CDR3 is CASSLEGPPSTNEKLFF. DNA of the CDR3: TGTGCCAGTAGTCTCGAGGGGCCACCATCTACTAATGAAAAACTGTTTTTT.

This clone was seen only once. The chain combines TRBV6-5 with TRBJ2-3; no reliable D call. V was clipped by 0 bases and J by 6 bases, with 4 bases between them. This CDR3 spans 12 amino acids. Germline V gives CDR1 MNHEY, CDR2 SVGAGI. CDR3: CASSYSSDTQYF. In DNA form, the CDR3 reads TGTGCCAGCAGTTACTCGAGTGATACGCAGTATTTT.

The J gene is TRBJ1-6, the V gene TRBV7-9; TRBD1 is a possible D gene (6 bases). Trimming cost V 1 base and J 14 bases, with 15 bases left between them. This CDR3 contains 14 residues. Germline assignment: CDR1 SEHNR and CDR2 FQNEAQ (reference sequence). As DNA, the CDR3 is TGTGCCAGCAGCTTAGGGGCAGGGGTTTCCACCCTCCACTTT. Its translation: CASSLGAGVSTLHF.

V and J are TRBV7-9 and TRBJ2-3, with TRBD1 identical over 10 bases. V shed 5 bases, J shed 3 bases, and the junction held 8 bases outside the gene matches. In germline, CDR1 is SEHNR, CDR2 FQNEAQ (reference sequence). This CDR3 is 16 amino acids long. For the CDR3, the DNA is TGTGCCAGCAGCCCGCCGGGACAGGGGAGGACAGATACGCAGTATTTT. Translation: CASSPPGQGRTDTQYF. Full variable domain (outside the CDR3, taken from reference TRBV7-9 and TRBJ2-3): DTGVSQNPRHKITKRGQNVTFRCDPISEHNRLYWYRQTLGQGPEFLTYFQNEAQLEKSRLLSDRFSAERPKGSFSTLEIQRTEQGDSAMYLCASSPPGQGRTDTQYFGPGTRLTVL.

The chain joins TRBV6-5 to TRBJ1-1, with no clear D. From germline, CDR1 is MNHEY and CDR2 SVGAGI. The V end lost 2 bases, the J end lost 1 base, and 5 bases lay between the germline ends. The CDR3 spans 13 residues. The CDR3 DNA reads TGTGCCAGCAGTTACGAGGAGAACACTGAAGCTTTCTTT. This codes for CASSYEENTEAFF.

This clone has only one observation. J is TRBJ1-5 and V is TRBV14, with a possible D match to TRBD1 (5 bases). The V end was cut by 4 bases, the J end by 8 bases, with 15 bases between. Looked up from germline, CDR1 is SGHDN and CDR2 is FVKESK. The CDR3 length is 14 residues. CDR3 residues: CASSRTGLNKPQHF. CDR3 bases: TGTGCCAGCAGCCGCACGGGGCTTAATAAGCCCCAGCATTTT.

V usage is TRBV19 and J usage is TRBJ1-6, with a possible D match to TRBD1 (5 bases). CDR3 length equals 15 residues. CDR1 and CDR2 from the germline V gene are LNHDA and SQIVND (reference sequence). Trimming removed 7 bases from V and 0 bases from J, with 10 bases in between. This CDR3 is CASKTASSYNSPLHF. The CDR3 DNA follows: TGTGCCAGTAAGACAGCGAGCTCCTATAATTCACCCCTCCACTTT.

The rearrangement joins TRBV4-3 to TRBJ1-1, with no clear D. Trimming took off 4 bases at V and 6 bases at J, with 12 bases between the two ends. Germline loops: CDR1 LGHNA, CDR2 YSLEER. This CDR3 comprises 13 residues. The CDR3 sequence is CASSPGLGAEAFF. In DNA, the CDR3 is TGCGCCAGCAGCCCCGGACTCGGGGCTGAAGCTTTCTTT.

V usage is TRBV5-5 and J usage is TRBJ2-7; tentatively, D is TRBD2 (6 bases). The CDR3 has 14 amino acids. The V end lost 4 bases, the J end lost 6 bases, and 17 bases lay between the germline ends. Germline V gene lookup returns CDR1 SGHKS and CDR2 YYEKEE (reference sequence). The CDR3 DNA reads as TGTGCCAGCAGCATTTATATCCCCGGGAGCGAGCAGTACTTC. It yields the protein CASSIYIPGSEQYF.

The chain combines TRBV2 with TRBJ1-4; D gene uncertain. The V end was cut by 1 base, the J end by 5 bases, with 11 bases between. The germline V gene encodes CDR1 SNHLY and CDR2 FYNNEI. The CDR3 is made up of 15 amino acids. CDR3 sequence: CASSEVGIGNEKLFF. CDR3 bases: TGTGCCAGCAGTGAAGTTGGGATCGGGAATGAAAAACTGTTTTTT. Full variable domain (missing parts from reference TRBV2 and TRBJ1-4): EPEVTQTPSHQVTQMGQEVILRCVPISNHLYFYWYRQILGQKVEFLVSFYNNEISEKSEIFDDQFSVERPDGSNFTLKIRSTKLEDSAMYFCASSEVGIGNEKLFFGSGTQLSVL.

The chain carries TRBV18 and TRBJ1-1, with a possible D match to TRBD1 (5 bases). The V gene's germline CDR1 is KGHSH and CDR2 LQKENI. This CDR3 has 16 residues. V was shortened by 2 bases and J by 2 bases, with 15 bases between the two germline ends. CDR3 sequence: CASSPISQGGNTEAFF. The DNA for the CDR3 is TGTGCCAGCTCACCAATTTCCCAGGGTGGAAACACTGAAGCTTTCTTT.

CDR3 DNA: TGTGCCAGTAGTATGTACGAGTCGGCCAGCGAGCAGTTCTTC. Protein product: CASSMYESASEQFF. V and J are TRBV19 and TRBJ2-1; no definite D call. The CDR3 extends over 14 amino acids. V was shortened by 3 bases and J by 10 bases, with 16 bases between the two germline ends. The V gene's germline CDR1 is LNHDA and CDR2 SQIVND (reference sequence).

The table lists this clone with a count of one. V gene TRBV5-1 combines with J gene TRBJ2-2, with 11 positions matching TRBD1. The J segment lost 6 bases and the V segment lost 3 bases, leaving 7 bases of the junction unmatched. Germline V gene sequence: CDR1 SGHRS, CDR2 YFSETQ. This CDR3 is built from 16 residues. The CDR3, as DNA: TGCGCCAGCAGCTCGGGGACAGGGGGGGTACCCGGGGAGCTGTTTTTT. This translates into CASSSGTGGVPGELFF.

The chain employs TRBV7-9 and TRBJ2-5, with 7 bases identical to TRBD2. The CDR3 contains 16 residues. Germline-derived CDR1 and CDR2 are SEHNR and FQNEAQ (reference sequence). V lost 4 bases and J lost 2; bases outside the gene matches: 10. CDR3 nucleotide sequence: TGTGCCAGCAGCTACCCCGGGGGAGCGGGGCAAGAGACCCAGTACTTC. It encodes CASSYPGGAGQETQYF.

The rearrangement links TRBV6-5 to TRBJ1-1, with a tentative D call TRBD1 (5 bases). V was clipped by 6 bases and J by 6 bases, with 20 bases between them. Germline lookup yields CDR1 MNHEY and CDR2 SVGAGI. The CDR3 runs to 15 residues. The CDR3 coding sequence is TGTGCCAGCAGAAATACTCAGGGTCCTGGGTCTGAAGCTTTCTTT. Translation gives CASRNTQGPGSEAFF.

This clone was seen a single time. The rearrangement links TRBV29-1 to TRBJ2-7; TRBD1 is a possible D gene (6 bases). With 0 bases removed from V and 6 bases from J, the gap between germline ends came to 12 bases. The CDR3 length is 13 residues. The germline CDR1 and CDR2 sequences are SQVTM and ANQGSEA. CDR3 amino acids: CSVEEGAGGEQYF. The CDR3 nucleotides are TGCAGCGTTGAAGAGGGGGCTGGGGGCGAGCAGTACTTC.

This chain uses TRBV2 with TRBJ1-4, with D uncertain. The V gene's germline CDR1 is SNHLY and CDR2 FYNNEI. Trimming took off 4 bases at V and 4 bases at J, with 10 bases between the two ends. The CDR3 extends over 14 amino acids. The CDR3 here is CASSVRVDNEKLFF. The CDR3 nucleotides are TGTGCCAGCAGTGTGCGGGTGGATAATGAAAAACTGTTTTTT.

This clone was seen just once. J is TRBJ1-3 and V is TRBV6-5, with D possibly matching TRBD1 (5 bases). The CDR3 is 13 amino acids. V gave up 6 bases and J gave up 2 bases, with 8 bases separating them. Looked up from germline, CDR1 is MNHEY and CDR2 is SVGAGI. The CDR3: CASSQGPGNTIYF. The CDR3 bases are TGTGCCAGCAGCCAGGGTCCTGGAAACACCATATATTTT.

The chain joins TRBV13 to TRBJ1-1; no clear D. Trimming took off 9 bases at V and 1 base at J, with 18 bases between the two ends. This CDR3 has 15 residues. The germline gives CDR1 PRHDT, CDR2 FYEKMQ (reference sequence). The CDR3 spells CASWASSIGNTEAFF. Written as DNA, the CDR3 is TGTGCCAGTTGGGCCTCGTCGATAGGGAACACTGAAGCTTTCTTT.

This chain links TRBV19 with TRBJ2-5, with 9 bases matching TRBD1. V lost 7 bases to trimming and J lost 5 bases; unmatched junction nucleotides: 11. This CDR3 has 15 amino acids. CDR1 LNHDA and CDR2 SQIVND come from the germline V gene (reference sequence). The CDR3 loop is CASTDNRGLTETQYF. CDR3 nucleotides: TGTGCCAGTACCGATAACAGGGGGCTCACCGAGACCCAGTACTTC.